The TCR beta chain under discussion was sequenced for a study of T cells expressing NK-cell markers. TCRdb reprocessed the 5' RACE reads and reports one entry per CDR3 protein, with no DNA. This specimen shows some 450,000 distinct CDR3 sequences; the ten leading clones hold 7.3%. Germline CDR1 SGHTA, CDR2 FQGNSA. CDR3 length: 12 amino acids. The receptor comes from a woman aged 18-70 years in good health. Sequencing was performed on blood T cells: a sorted CD56 or NKG2C T cell subset, CD4+ or CD8+ T cells, or bulk PBMC T cells (not recorded which). The chain couples TRBV7-2 to TRBJ1-6. The CDR3 here is CAAGTYNSPLHF.